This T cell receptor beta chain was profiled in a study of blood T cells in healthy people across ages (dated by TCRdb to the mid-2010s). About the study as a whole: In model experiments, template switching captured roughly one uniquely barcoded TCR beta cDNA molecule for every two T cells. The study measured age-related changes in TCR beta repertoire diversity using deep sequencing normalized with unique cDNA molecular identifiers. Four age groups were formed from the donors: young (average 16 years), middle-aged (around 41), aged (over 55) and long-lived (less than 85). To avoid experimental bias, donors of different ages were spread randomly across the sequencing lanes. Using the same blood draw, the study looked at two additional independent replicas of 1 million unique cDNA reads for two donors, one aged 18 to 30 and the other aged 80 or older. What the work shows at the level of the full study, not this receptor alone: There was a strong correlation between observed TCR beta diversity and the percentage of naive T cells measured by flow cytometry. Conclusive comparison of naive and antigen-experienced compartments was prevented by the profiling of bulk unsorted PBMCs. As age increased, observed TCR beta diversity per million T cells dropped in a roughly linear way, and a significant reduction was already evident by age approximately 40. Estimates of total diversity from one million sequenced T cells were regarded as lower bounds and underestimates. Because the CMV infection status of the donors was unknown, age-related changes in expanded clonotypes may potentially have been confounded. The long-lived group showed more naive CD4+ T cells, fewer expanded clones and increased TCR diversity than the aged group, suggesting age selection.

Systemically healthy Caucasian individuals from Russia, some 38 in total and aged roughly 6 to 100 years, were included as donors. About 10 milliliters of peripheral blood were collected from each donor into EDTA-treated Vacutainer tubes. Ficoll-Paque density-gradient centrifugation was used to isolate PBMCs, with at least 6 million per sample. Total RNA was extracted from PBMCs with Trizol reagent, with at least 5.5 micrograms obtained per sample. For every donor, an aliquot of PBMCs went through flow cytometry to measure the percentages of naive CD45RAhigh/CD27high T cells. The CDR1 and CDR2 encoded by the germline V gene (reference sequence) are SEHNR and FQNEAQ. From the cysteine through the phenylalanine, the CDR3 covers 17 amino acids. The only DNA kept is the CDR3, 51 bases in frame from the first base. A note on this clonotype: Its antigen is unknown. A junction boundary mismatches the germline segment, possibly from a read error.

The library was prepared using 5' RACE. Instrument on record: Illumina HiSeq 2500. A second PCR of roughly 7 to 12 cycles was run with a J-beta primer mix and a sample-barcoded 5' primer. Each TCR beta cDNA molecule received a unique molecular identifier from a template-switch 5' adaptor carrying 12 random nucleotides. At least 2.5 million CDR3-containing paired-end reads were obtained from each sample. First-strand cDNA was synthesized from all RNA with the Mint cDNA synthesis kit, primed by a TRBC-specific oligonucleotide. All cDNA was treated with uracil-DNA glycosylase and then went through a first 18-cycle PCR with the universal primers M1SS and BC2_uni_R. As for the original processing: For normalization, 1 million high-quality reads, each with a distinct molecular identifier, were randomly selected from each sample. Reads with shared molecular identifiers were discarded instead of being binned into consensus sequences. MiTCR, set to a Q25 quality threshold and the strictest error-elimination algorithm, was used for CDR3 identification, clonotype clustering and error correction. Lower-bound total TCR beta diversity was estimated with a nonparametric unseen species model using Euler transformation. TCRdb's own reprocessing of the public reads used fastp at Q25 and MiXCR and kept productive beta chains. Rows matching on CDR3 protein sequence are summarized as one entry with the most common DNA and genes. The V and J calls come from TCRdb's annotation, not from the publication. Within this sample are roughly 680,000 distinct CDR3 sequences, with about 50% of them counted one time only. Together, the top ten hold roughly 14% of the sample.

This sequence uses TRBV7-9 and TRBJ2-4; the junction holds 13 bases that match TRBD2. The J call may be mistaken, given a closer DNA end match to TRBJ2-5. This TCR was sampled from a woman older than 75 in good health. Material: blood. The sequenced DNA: TGTGTCAGCAGCGTTTCCGGACTAGCGGGAGAGGAGGAGACCCAGTACTTC. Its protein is CVSSVSGLAGEEETQYF.